A single sample gave rise to the 3 T cell receptor beta chains below, sequenced in a study of resident and recirculating memory T cells in vitiligo. Data came from immunoSEQ multiplex PCR; TCRdb stores just in-frame clones and leaves some out. This sample carries tens of thousands of clones, roughly 94% of them seen once, and the ten largest clones take roughly 5.1%. The specimen sequenced was blood. Receptor source: a male donor with vitiligo.

This clone was recorded only once. The rearrangement links TRBV5-4 to TRBJ2-1; D may be TRBD1 (5 bases). Germline assignment: CDR1 SGHNT and CDR2 YYREEE (reference sequence). V was pared by 4 bases and J by 9 bases, with 17 bases between. The CDR3 sequence is 14 residues long. The CDR3 nucleotides are TGTGCCAGCAGCGGGAAGATTCAGGGCGCTGAGCAGTTCTTC. It translates to CASSGKIQGAEQFF. Full variable domain (remainder filled in from reference TRBV5-4 and TRBJ2-1): ETGVTQSPTHLIKTRGQQVTLRCSSQSGHNTVSWYQQALGQGPQFIFQYYREEENGRGNFPPRFSGLQFPNYSSELNVNALELDDSALYLCASSGKIQGAEQFFGPGTRLTVL.

The chain recombines TRBV30 with TRBJ2-7, with D perhaps matching TRBD2 (5 bases). Germline V gene lookup returns CDR1 GTSNPN and CDR2 SVGIG (reference sequence). The ends were cut back, 3 bases at V and 2 bases at J, with 14 bases in the middle. The CDR3 is 14 amino acids. CDR3: CAWSPRVRTYEQYF. CDR3 coding DNA: TGTGCCTGGAGCCCGCGGGTGAGAACCTACGAGCAGTACTTC. The variable domain in full, completed from reference TRBV30 and TRBJ2-7, reads SQTIHQWPATLVQPVGSPLSLECTVEGTSNPNLYWYRQAAGRGLQLLFYSVGIGQISSEVPQNLSASRPQDRQFILSSKKLLLSDSGFYLCAWSPRVRTYEQYFGPGTRLTVT.

The chain has TRBV5-1 and TRBJ1-6, with 7 nucleotides matching TRBD1. The CDR3 has 14 residues. CDR1 is SGHRS and CDR2 is YFSETQ in the germline V gene. J was trimmed by 9 bases and V by 4 bases; bases with no gene match: 7. CDR3 protein: CASSSRTGGSPLHF. In DNA, the CDR3 is TGCGCCAGCAGCAGCAGGACAGGAGGTTCACCCCTCCACTTT.